This T cell receptor (beta chain) was retrieved from a study of T cell repertoires in cytomegalovirus infection. Study as a whole: Public TCR beta signature analysis indicated the presence of both CMV infection and matching HLA type.

V gave up 8 bases and J gave up 7 bases, with 11 bases separating them. The germline CDR1 and CDR2 sequences are MNHEY and SVGEGT. This CDR3 region has 11 residues. This clonotype appeared a few times. Via MiXCR, TCRdb re-called the reads, giving one row per CDR3 protein. Of approximately 180,000 distinct CDR3 sequences detected, about 18% appear once; the ten largest clones hold about 25%. Sequenced: CD8+ T cells from PBMCs. The sequence came from a human donor in good health (CMV status not recorded). Some clones in this sample may be carry-over from other donors' samples. The chain couples TRBV6-2 or TRBV6-3 to TRBJ1-1; no reliable D call. The CDR3 sequence is CASGPGFEAFF. In DNA, the CDR3 is TGTGCCAGCGGGCCGGGATTTGAAGCTTTCTTT.